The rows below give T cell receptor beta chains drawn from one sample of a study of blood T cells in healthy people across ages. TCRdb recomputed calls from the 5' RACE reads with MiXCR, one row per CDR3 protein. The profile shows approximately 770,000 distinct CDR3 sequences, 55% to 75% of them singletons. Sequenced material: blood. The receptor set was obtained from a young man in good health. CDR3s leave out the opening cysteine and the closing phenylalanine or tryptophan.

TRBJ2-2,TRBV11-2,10,AAGLAVGELF
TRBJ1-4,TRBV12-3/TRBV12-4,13,ASSPEGTGDEKLF
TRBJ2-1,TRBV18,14,ASSPEPDRRYNEQF
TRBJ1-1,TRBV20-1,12,SASEWDLNTEAF
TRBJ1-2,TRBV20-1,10,SARIGEYGYT
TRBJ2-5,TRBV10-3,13,AICGDRTFAETQY
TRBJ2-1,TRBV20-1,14,SAKPPRGRSYNEQF
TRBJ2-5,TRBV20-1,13,SAGPGTGVGETQY
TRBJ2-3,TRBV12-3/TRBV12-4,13,ASSLSGLAAHTQY
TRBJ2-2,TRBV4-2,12,ASSQEQGAGELF
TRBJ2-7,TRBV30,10,AWSDNFGEQY
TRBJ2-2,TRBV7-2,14,ASSLNSGGNTGELF
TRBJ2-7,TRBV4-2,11,ASSQDLGSEQY
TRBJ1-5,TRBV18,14,ASSPAVGSGGQPQH
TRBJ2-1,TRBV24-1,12,ATGAGQVRSGQF
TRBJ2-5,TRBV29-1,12,SVASGGTQETQY
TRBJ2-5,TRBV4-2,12,ASSQGSGSGKQY
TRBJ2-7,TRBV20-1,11,SAVQVTHYEQY
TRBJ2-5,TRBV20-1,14,SAPSFGSSGEETQY
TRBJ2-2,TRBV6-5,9,ASRTSGELF
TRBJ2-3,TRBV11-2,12,ASSLKHGAHTQY
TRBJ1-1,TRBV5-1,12,ASSLTGGVAEAF